This TCR beta chain emerged from a study of control samples from healthy donors and cancer patients. In its sample, this clone was seen once. The CDR3 has 15 residues. Germline V lookup: CDR1 LNHDA, CDR2 SQIVND (reference sequence). V was pared by 4 bases and J by 7 bases, with 12 bases of the junction left unmatched. Sequencing was performed with immunoSEQ multiplex PCR; in TCRdb, only in-frame clones are kept and a portion is missing. The sample holds around 74,000 clones, 85% to 95% seen once. The V call is TRBV19, the J call TRBJ2-7, with 8 bases matching TRBD2. The source is a woman aged 60 to 75 in good health. Sample: blood. The CDR3 nucleotides read TGTGCCAGTAGTACGACAGCGGGCCCGGGAGGGGAGCAGTACTTC. Translation gives CASSTTAGPGGEQYF.